These 9 T cell receptor beta chains originate from one sample sequenced in a study of OX40 agonist ivuxolimab in advanced cancers. The data were produced by immunoSEQ multiplex PCR, yet TCRdb's version contains in-frame clones alone and is incomplete. The sample shows tens of thousands of clones, nearly 90% of them seen only once. The material was CD4+ or CD8+ T cells sorted from blood, obtained in a trial of the OX40 agonist ivuxolimab. The receptor set was obtained from an adult with an advanced solid tumor such as melanoma, head and neck, liver or kidney cancer.

The V and J genes are TRBV7-2 and TRBJ2-3; no firm D call. The CDR3 extends over 12 amino acids. Germline V gene data show CDR1 as SGHTA and CDR2 as FQGNSA. V lost 5 bases and J 0 bases, leaving 3 bases between the germline ends. The CDR3 loop reads CASSPSTDTQYF. CDR3 in DNA: TGTGCCAGCAGCCCTAGCACAGATACGCAGTATTTT.

The V gene is TRBV6-4, the J gene TRBJ2-1; no definite D call. In germline, CDR1 is MRHNA, CDR2 SNTAGT. The CDR3 runs to 16 residues. Trimming left V 0 bases short and J 2 bases short, with 11 bases between. CDR3 sequence (DNA): TGTGCCAGCAGTGACTCGGGCGGTACCACCTACAATGAGCAGTTCTTC. Protein: CASSDSGGTTYNEQFF.

The rearrangement uses TRBV27 and TRBJ2-7; TRBD1 matches at 7 bases. Germline-derived CDR1 and CDR2 are MNHEY and SMNVEV (reference sequence). V trimming: 5 bases; J trimming: 2 bases; junction bases outside the gene matches: 9. CDR3 length: 15 residues. The CDR3 nucleotides are TGTGCCAGCAGTCCGAAGACAGGGATTACCTACGAGCAGTACTTC. It translates to CASSPKTGITYEQYF.

In nucleotides, the CDR3 is TGTGCCAGCAGTCAGACAGGGGGCTCCTACGAGCAGTACTTC. This translates into CASSQTGGSYEQYF. V usage is TRBV6-5 and J usage is TRBJ2-7; 9 nucleotides align to TRBD1. This CDR3 is 14 amino acids long. Trimming cost V 5 bases and J 0 bases; bases outside gene matches: 2. From germline, CDR1 is MNHEY and CDR2 SVGAGI.

The V call is TRBV19, the J call TRBJ2-1; the D gene is possibly TRBD2 (5 bases). Trimming cost V 5 bases and J 4 bases, with 21 bases left between them. This CDR3 region has 17 residues. Germline values: CDR1 LNHDA, CDR2 SQIVND (reference sequence). CDR3 nucleotides: TGTGCCAGTAGTCGAAATAGGGAGACGGAGGAGTACAATGAGCAGTTCTTC. Translation: CASSRNRETEEYNEQFF.

This clone was seen just once. The chain recombines TRBV28 with TRBJ2-7; D is perhaps TRBD1 or TRBD2 (7 bases each). The CDR3 contains 14 residues. Between the trimmed V and J ends, which lost 9 bases and 2 bases, there was a span of 17 bases. Germline CDR1 is MDHEN and CDR2 is SYDVKM. The CDR3 nucleotides are TGTGCCAGTACGGCAGGGGGGGCCGCCTACGAGCAGTACTTC. Amino acid sequence: CASTAGGAAYEQYF. The variable domain in full, completed from reference TRBV28 and TRBJ2-7, reads DVKVTQSSRYLVKRTGEKVFLECVQDMDHENMFWYRQDPGLGLRLIYFSYDVKMKEKGDIPEGYSVSREKKERFSLILESASTNQTSMYLCASTAGGAAYEQYFGPGTRLTVT.

The chain combines TRBV27 with TRBJ2-2; TRBD2 matches 10 bases. CDR1 and CDR2 from the germline V gene are MNHEY and SMNVEV (reference sequence). The CDR3 spans 16 residues. With V trimmed by 5 bases and J by 2 bases, 5 bases remained unmatched. CDR3 DNA: TGTGCCAGCAGTCCGCGACTAGCGGGCAACACCGGGGAGCTGTTTTTT. Amino acids: CASSPRLAGNTGELFF.

This chain connects TRBV5-6 to TRBJ1-1; D unclear. The germline CDR1 and CDR2 sequences are SGHDT and YYEEEE. The CDR3 is 12 amino acids. V lost 7 bases, J lost 1 base, and 8 bases lay in between. Written as DNA, the CDR3 is TGTGCCAGCTCGGAAACGAACACTGAAGCTTTCTTT. It translates to CASSETNTEAFF.

The chain joins TRBV30 to TRBJ2-7; D remains ambiguous. This CDR3 comprises 13 residues. Deletions cut 0 bases from V and 3 bases from J, with 9 bases between. Germline assignment: CDR1 GTSNPN and CDR2 SVGIG (reference sequence). CDR3 nucleotide sequence: TGTGCCTGGAGTGTAAACTCGGGCTACGAGCAGTACTTC. Amino acid sequence: CAWSVNSGYEQYF.